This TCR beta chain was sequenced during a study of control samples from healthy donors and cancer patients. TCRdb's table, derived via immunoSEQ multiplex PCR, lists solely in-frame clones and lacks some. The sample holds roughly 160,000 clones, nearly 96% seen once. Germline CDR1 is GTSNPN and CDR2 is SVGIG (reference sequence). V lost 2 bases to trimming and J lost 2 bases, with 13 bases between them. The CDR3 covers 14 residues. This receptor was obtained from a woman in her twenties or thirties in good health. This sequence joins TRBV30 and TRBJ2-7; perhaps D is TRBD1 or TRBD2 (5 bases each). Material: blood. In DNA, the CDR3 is TGTGCCTGGAGTAGGGGCGGGTTCACCTACGAGCAGTACTTC. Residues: CAWSRGGFTYEQYF.